The 6 T cell receptor beta chains reported below all come from one sample, sequenced in a study of cytomegalovirus exposure and HLA in healthy donors. The primer mix had 60 Vbeta and 13 Jbeta primers. Only in-frame clones appear in the TCRdb table, and some are missing; sequencing was by immunoSEQ multiplex PCR. The sample carries 130,000 to 150,000 clones, over 65% recorded once. The sequencing sample was made of PBMCs. The origin of the receptors is a female donor in good health and CMV-seronegative.

The chain recombines TRBV5-1 with TRBJ1-1; D is possibly TRBD1 (6 bases). V was cut by 3 bases and J by 8 bases, with 14 bases left in between. CDR3 length: 13 residues. In germline, CDR1 is SGHRS, CDR2 YFSETQ. The CDR3 reads CASSWGGREEAFF. CDR3 in DNA: TGCGCCAGCAGCTGGGGGGGCAGGGAAGAAGCTTTCTTT.

A few counts support this clone. This chain connects TRBV2 to TRBJ2-2; maybe TRBD2 (6 bases). The CDR3 has 14 amino acids. The germline V gene has CDR1 SNHLY and CDR2 FYNNEI. V lost 7 bases and J lost 4, with 13 bases in between. This chain's CDR3 is CASKWASVTGELFF. As DNA, the CDR3 is TGTGCCAGCAAGTGGGCTAGCGTCACCGGGGAGCTGTTTTTT.

The chain has TRBV30 and TRBJ2-5; 9 bases line up with TRBD2. CDR3 length: 14 amino acids. Losses at the gene ends were 0 bases for V and 7 bases for J; bases not matched to a gene: 6. CDR1 is GTSNPN, CDR2 SVGIG, per germline (reference sequence). CDR3 in DNA: TGTGCCTGGAGTGTTTTGGGAGCGGGGGGGACCCAGTACTTC. It codes for CAWSVLGAGGTQYF.

This chain connects TRBV7-9 to TRBJ1-1, with 7 bases identical to TRBD1. Germline-derived CDR1 and CDR2 are SEHNR and FQNEAQ (reference sequence). V trimming: 5 bases; J trimming: 3 bases; junction bases outside the gene matches: 9. The CDR3 sequence is 15 residues long. The CDR3 is CASSQPTGMYTEAFF. The CDR3 bases are TGTGCCAGCAGCCAACCGACAGGGATGTACACTGAAGCTTTCTTT.

This chain joins TRBV5-1 and TRBJ1-5; TRBD1 matches at 8 bases. V was pared by 4 bases and J by 2 bases, with 5 bases of the junction left unmatched. CDR3 length equals 15 residues. The germline V gene encodes CDR1 SGHRS and CDR2 YFSETQ. CDR3 sequence: CASSPGQGRNQPQHF. CDR3 in DNA: TGCGCCAGCAGCCCCGGACAGGGACGCAATCAGCCCCAGCATTTT.

About this clone itself: Other DNA sequences in this specimen translate into the identical CDR3. J is TRBJ2-5 and V is TRBV5-1; no reliable D call. The V gene's germline CDR1 is SGHRS and CDR2 YFSETQ. The CDR3 runs to 13 residues. The V gene lost 0 bases and the J gene lost 1 base, with 4 bases spanning the gap. The CDR3 DNA is TGCGCCAGCAGCTTGGGACTCCAAGAGACCCAGTACTTC. It translates to CASSLGLQETQYF.